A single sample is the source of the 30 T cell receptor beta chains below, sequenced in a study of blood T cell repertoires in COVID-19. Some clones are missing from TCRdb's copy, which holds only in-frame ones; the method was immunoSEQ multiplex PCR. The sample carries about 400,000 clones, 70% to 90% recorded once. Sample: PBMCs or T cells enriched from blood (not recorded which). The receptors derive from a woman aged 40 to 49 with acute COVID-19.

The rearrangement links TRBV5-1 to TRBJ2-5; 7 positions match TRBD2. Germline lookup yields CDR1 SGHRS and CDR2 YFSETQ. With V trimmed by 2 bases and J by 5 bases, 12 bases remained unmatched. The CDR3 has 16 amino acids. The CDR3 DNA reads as TGCGCCAGCAGCTTTACGGAGCGGGGTGGATGGGAGACCCAGTACTTC. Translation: CASSFTERGGWETQYF. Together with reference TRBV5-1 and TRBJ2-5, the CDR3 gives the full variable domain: KAGVTQTPRYLIKTRGQQVTLSCSPISGHRSVSWYQQTPGQGLQFLFEYFSETQRNKGNFPGRFSGRQFSNSRSEMNVSTLELGDSALYLCASSFTERGGWETQYFGPGTRLLVL.

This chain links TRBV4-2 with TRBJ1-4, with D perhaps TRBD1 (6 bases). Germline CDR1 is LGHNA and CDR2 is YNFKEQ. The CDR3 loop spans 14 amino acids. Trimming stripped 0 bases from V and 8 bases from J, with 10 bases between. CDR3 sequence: CASSQEYRDEKLFF. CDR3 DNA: TGTGCCAGCAGCCAAGAGTACAGGGACGAAAAACTGTTTTTT.

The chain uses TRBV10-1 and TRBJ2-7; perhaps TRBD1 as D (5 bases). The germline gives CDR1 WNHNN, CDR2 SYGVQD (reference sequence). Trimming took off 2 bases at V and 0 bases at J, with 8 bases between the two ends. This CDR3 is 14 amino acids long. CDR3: CASSEETASYEQYF. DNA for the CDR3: TGCGCCAGCAGTGAGGAGACAGCCTCCTACGAGCAGTACTTC.

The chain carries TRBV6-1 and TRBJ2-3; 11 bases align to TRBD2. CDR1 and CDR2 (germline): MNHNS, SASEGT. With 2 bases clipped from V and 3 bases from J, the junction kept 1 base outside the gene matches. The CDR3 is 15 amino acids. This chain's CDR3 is CASSEPSGGTDTQYF. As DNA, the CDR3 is TGTGCCAGCAGTGAACCTAGCGGGGGGACAGATACGCAGTATTTT.

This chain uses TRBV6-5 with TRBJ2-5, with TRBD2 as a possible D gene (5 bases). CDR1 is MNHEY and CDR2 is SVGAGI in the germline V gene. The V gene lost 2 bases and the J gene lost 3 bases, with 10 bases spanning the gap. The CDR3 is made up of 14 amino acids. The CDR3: CASSYSRGEETQYF. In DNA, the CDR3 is TGTGCCAGCAGTTACAGTCGGGGAGAAGAGACCCAGTACTTC.

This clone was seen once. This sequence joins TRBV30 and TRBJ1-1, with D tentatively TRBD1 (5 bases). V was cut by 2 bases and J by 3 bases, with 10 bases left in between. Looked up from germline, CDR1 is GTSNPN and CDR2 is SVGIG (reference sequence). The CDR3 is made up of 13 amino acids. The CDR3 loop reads CAWSRRVDTEAFF. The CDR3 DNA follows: TGTGCCTGGAGTCGCAGGGTGGACACTGAAGCTTTCTTT.

In DNA, the CDR3 is TGTGCCAGCAGCTACCCGCCCCGGGCGGGCTCCTACAATGAGCAGTTCTTC. Protein: CASSYPPRAGSYNEQFF. The V call is TRBV7-9, the J call TRBJ2-1, with D perhaps matching TRBD2 (5 bases). Germline V gives CDR1 SEHNR, CDR2 FQNEAQ (reference sequence). The CDR3 is 17 amino acids. V was clipped by 4 bases and J by 0 bases, with 16 bases between them.

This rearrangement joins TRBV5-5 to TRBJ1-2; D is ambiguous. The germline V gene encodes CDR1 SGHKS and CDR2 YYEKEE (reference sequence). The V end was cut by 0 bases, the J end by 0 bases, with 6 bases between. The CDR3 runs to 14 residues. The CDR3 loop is CASSLGHPNYGYTF. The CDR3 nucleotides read TGTGCCAGCAGCTTGGGACACCCTAACTATGGCTACACCTTC.

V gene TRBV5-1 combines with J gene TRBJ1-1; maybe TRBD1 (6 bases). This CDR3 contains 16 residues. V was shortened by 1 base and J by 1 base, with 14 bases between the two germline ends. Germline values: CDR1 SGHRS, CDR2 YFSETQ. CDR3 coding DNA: TGCGCCAGCAGCTTGCACCCCGGGACAACGAACACTGAAGCTTTCTTT. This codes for CASSLHPGTTNTEAFF. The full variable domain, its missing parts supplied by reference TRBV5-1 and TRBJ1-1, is KAGVTQTPRYLIKTRGQQVTLSCSPISGHRSVSWYQQTPGQGLQFLFEYFSETQRNKGNFPGRFSGRQFSNSRSEMNVSTLELGDSALYLCASSLHPGTTNTEAFFGQGTRLTVV.

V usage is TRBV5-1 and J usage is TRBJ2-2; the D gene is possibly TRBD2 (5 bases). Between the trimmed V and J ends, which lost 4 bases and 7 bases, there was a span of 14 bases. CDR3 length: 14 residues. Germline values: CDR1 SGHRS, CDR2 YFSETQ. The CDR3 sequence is CASSPLGPYGELFF. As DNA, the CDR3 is TGCGCCAGCAGCCCACTAGGTCCGTACGGGGAGCTGTTTTTT.

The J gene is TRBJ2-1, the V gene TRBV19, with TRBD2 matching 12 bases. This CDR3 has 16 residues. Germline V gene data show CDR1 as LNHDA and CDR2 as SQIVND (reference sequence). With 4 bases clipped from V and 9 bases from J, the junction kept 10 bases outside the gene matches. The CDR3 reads CASSKLGTSGSLEQFF. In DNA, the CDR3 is TGTGCCAGTAGTAAGCTCGGGACTAGCGGGTCTCTTGAGCAGTTCTTC.

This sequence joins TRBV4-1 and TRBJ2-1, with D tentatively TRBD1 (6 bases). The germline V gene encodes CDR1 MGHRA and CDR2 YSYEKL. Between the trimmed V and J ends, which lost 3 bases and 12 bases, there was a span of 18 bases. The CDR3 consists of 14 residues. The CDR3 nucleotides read TGCGCCAGCAGCCAGGGCCGGGACACGGGAAGGCAGTTCTTC. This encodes CASSQGRDTGRQFF.

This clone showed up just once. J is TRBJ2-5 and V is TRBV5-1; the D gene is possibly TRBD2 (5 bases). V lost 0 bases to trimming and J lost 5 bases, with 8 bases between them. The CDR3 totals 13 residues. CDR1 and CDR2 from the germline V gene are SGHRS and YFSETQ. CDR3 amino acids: CASSLVGSETQYF. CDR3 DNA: TGCGCCAGCAGCTTGGTAGGGAGTGAGACCCAGTACTTC.

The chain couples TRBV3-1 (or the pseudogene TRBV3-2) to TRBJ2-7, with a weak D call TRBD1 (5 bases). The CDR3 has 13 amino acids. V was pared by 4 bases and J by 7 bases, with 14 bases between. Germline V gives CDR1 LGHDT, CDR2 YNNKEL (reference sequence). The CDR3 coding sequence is TGTGCCAGCAGCCCCGGACATTTCGGAGAGCAGTACTTC. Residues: CASSPGHFGEQYF.

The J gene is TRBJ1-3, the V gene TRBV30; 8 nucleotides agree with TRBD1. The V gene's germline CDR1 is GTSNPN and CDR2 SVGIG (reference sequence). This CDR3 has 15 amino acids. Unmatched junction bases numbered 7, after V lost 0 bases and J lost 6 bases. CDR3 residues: CAWSVLRTGINTIYF. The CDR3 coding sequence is TGTGCCTGGAGTGTACTAAGGACAGGGATAAACACCATATATTTT.

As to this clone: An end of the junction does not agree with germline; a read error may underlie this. In DNA, the CDR3 is TGTGCCAGCAGTTTATGGACAGTCCGGGTGGATTTT. This sequence encodes CASSLWTVRVDF. The V and J genes are TRBV12-3 or TRBV12-4 and TRBJ1-3; D is perhaps TRBD1 (6 bases). This CDR3 has 12 residues.

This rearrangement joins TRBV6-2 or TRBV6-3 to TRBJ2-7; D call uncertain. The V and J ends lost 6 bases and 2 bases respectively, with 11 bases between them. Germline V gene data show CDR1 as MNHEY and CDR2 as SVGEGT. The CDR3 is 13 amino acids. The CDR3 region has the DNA TGTGCCAGCAGCATGCAGAAGACCTACGAGCAGTACTTC. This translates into CASSMQKTYEQYF.

The CDR3 reads CASRSDRGNNEQFF. The CDR3 DNA is TGTGCCAGCAGGAGTGACAGGGGCAACAATGAGCAGTTCTTC. This chain uses TRBV2 with TRBJ2-1; 8 bases are a match to TRBD1. Germline V gene lookup returns CDR1 SNHLY and CDR2 FYNNEI. The CDR3 loop spans 14 amino acids. Trimming cost V 6 bases and J 5 bases; bases outside gene matches: 6.

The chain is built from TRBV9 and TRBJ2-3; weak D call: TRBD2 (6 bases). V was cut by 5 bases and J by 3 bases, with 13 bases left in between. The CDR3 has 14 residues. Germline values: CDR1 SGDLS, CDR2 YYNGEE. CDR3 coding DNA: TGTGCCAGCAGTTTCGGGGGATCGACAGATACGCAGTATTTT. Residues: CASSFGGSTDTQYF.

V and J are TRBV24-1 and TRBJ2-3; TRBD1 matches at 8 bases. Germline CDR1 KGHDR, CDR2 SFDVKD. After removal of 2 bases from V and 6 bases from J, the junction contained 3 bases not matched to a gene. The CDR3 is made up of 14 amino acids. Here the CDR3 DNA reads TGTGCCACCAGTGATTCCAACAGGGGGGATACGCAGTATTTT. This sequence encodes CATSDSNRGDTQYF.

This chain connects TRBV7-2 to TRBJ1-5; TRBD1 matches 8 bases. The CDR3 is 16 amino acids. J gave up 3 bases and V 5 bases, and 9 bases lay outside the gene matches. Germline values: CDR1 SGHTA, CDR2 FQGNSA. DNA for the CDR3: TGTGCCAGCAGCCCTGGACAGGGAGAGGTCAATCAGCCCCAGCATTTT. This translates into CASSPGQGEVNQPQHF.

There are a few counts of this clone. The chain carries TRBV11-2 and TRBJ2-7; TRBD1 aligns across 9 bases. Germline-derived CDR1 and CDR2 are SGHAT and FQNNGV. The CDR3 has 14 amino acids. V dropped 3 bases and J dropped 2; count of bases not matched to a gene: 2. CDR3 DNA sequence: TGTGCCAGCAGCTTGAGGACAGGGGCCTACGAGCAGTACTTC. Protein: CASSLRTGAYEQYF.

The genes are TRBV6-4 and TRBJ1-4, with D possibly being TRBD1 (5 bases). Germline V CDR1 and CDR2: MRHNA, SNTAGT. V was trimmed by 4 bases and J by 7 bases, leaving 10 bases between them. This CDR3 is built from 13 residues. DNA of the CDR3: TGTGCCAGCAGTGTCAGGGCTGGTGAAAAACTGTTTTTT. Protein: CASSVRAGEKLFF.

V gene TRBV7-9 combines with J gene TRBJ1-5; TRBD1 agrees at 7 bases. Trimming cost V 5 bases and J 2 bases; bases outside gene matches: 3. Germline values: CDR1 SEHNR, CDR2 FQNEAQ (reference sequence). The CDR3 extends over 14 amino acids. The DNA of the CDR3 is TGTGCCAGCAGCCGAACAGGGGGCAATCAGCCCCAGCATTTT. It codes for CASSRTGGNQPQHF.

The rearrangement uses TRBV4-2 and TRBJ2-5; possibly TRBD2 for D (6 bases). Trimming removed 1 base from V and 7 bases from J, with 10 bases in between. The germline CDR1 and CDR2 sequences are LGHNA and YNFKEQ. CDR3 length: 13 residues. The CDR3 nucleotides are TGTGCCAGCAGCCAAGCCGGGGGATGGACCCAGTACTTC. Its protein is CASSQAGGWTQYF.

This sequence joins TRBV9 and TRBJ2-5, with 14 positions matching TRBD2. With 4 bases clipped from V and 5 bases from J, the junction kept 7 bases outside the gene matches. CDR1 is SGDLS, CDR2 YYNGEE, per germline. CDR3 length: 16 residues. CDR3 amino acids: CASSPGTSGGLETQYF. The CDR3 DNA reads TGTGCCAGCAGCCCGGGGACTAGCGGGGGTTTGGAGACCCAGTACTTC.

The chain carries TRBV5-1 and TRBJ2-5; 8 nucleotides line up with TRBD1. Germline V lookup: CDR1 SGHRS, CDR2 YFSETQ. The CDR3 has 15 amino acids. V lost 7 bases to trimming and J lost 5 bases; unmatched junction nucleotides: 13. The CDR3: CASGLRQGAQETQYF. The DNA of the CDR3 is TGCGCCAGCGGACTGAGGCAGGGGGCGCAGGAGACCCAGTACTTC.

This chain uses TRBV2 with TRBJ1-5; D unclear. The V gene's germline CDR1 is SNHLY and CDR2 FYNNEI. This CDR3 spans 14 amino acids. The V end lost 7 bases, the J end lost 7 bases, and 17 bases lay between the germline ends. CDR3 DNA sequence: TGTGCCAGCATGCTGGTGCAGGAGGGCCAGCCCCAGCATTTT. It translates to CASMLVQEGQPQHF.

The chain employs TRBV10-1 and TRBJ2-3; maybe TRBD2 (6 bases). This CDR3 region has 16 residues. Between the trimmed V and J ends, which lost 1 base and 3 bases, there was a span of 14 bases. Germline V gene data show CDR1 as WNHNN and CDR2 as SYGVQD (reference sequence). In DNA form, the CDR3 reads TGCGCCAGCAGTGAGTGGAGGGGATTAAGAACAGATACGCAGTATTTT. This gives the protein CASSEWRGLRTDTQYF.

CDR3 protein: CATSDSRTSADTQYF. CDR3 sequence (DNA): TGTGCCACCAGTGATTCTCGGACTAGCGCAGATACGCAGTATTTT. The rearrangement links TRBV24-1 to TRBJ2-3; 9 bases line up with TRBD2. V dropped 2 bases and J dropped 4; count of bases not matched to a gene: 3. The CDR3 has 15 amino acids. CDR1 is KGHDR, CDR2 SFDVKD, per germline.